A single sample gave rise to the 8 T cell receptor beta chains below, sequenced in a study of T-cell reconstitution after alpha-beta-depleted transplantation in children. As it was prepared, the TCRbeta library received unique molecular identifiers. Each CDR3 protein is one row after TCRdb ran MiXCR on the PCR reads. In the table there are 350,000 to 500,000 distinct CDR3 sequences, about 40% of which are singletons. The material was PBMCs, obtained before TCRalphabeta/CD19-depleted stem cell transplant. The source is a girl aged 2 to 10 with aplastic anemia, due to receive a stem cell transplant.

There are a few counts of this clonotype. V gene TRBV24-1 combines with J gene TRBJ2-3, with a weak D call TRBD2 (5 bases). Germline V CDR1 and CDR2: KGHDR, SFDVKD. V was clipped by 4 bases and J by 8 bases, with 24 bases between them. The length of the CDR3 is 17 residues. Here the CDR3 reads CATSDLDVALVGSTQYF. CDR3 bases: TGTGCCACCAGTGACCTCGACGTAGCGCTAGTGGGGTCTACGCAGTATTTT.

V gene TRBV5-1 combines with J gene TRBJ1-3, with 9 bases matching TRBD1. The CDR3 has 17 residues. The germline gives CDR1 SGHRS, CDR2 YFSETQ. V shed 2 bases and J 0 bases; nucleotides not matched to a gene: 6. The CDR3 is CASSLNRGPSSGNTIYF. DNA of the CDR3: TGCGCCAGCAGCTTAAACAGGGGGCCAAGCTCTGGAAACACCATATATTTT.

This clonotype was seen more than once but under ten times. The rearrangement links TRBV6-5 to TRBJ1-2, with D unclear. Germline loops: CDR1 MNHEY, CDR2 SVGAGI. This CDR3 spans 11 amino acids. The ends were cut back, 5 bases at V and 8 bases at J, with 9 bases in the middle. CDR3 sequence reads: CASSRGRGYTF. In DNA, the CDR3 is TGTGCCAGCAGTAGAGGTAGAGGCTACACCTTC.

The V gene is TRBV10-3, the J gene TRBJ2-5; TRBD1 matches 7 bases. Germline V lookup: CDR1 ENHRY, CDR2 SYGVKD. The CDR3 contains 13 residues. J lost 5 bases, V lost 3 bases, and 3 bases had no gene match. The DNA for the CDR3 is TGTGCCATCAGTGATAGGGGGCTTGAGACCCAGTACTTC. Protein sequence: CAISDRGLETQYF.

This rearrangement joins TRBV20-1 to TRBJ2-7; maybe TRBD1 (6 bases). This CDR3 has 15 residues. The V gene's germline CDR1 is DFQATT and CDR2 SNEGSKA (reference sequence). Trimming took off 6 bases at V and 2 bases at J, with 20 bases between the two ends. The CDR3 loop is CSAPGPRQAAYEQYF. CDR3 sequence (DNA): TGCAGTGCCCCTGGGCCGAGACAGGCGGCCTACGAGCAGTACTTC.

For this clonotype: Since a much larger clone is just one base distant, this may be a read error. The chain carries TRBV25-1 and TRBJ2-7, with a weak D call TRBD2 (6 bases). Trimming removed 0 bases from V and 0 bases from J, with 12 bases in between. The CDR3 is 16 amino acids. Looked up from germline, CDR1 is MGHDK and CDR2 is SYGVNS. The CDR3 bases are TGTGCCAGCAGTGAATATTCGCACGGGAGCTCCTACGAGCAGTACTTC. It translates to CASSEYSHGSSYEQYF.

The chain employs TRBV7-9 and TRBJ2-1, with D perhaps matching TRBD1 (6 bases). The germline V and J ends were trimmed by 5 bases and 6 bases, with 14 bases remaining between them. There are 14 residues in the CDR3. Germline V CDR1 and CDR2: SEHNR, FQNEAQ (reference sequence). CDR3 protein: CASSERDNPNEQFF. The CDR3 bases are TGTGCCAGCAGCGAACGGGACAACCCCAATGAGCAGTTCTTC. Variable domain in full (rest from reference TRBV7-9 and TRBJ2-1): DTGVSQNPRHKITKRGQNVTFRCDPISEHNRLYWYRQTLGQGPEFLTYFQNEAQLEKSRLLSDRFSAERPKGSFSTLEIQRTEQGDSAMYLCASSERDNPNEQFFGPGTRLTVL.

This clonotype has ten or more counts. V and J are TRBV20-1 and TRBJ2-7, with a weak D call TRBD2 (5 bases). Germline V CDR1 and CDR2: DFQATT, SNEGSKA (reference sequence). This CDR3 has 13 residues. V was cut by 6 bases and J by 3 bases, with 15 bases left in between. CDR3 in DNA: TGCAGTGCCAGACCCGGGGTCGACTACGAGCAGTACTTC. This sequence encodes CSARPGVDYEQYF.